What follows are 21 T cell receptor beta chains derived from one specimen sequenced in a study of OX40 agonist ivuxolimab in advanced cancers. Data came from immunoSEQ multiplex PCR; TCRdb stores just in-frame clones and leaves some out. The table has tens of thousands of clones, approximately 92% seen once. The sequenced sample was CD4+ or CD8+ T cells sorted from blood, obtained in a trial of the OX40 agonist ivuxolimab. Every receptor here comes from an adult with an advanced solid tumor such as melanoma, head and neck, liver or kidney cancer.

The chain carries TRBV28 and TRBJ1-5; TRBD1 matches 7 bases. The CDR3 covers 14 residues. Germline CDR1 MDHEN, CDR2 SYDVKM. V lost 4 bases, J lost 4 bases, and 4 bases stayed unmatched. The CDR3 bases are TGTGCCAGCAGTTCGGGACAGCCGAATCAGCCCCAGCATTTT. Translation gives CASSSGQPNQPQHF.

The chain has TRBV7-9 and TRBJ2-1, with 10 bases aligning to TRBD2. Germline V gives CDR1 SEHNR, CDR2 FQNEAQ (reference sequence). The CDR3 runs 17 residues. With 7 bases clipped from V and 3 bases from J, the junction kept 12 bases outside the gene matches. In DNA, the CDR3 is TGTGCCAGCACCAAGGGGGCTAGCGGGAGTATCTACAATGAGCAGTTCTTC. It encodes CASTKGASGSIYNEQFF. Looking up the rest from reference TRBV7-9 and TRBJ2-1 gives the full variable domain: DTGVSQNPRHKITKRGQNVTFRCDPISEHNRLYWYRQTLGQGPEFLTYFQNEAQLEKSRLLSDRFSAERPKGSFSTLEIQRTEQGDSAMYLCASTKGASGSIYNEQFFGPGTRLTVL.

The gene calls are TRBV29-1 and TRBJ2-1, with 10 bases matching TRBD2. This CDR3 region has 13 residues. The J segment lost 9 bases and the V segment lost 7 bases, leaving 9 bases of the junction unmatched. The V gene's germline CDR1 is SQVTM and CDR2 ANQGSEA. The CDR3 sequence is CSGSSGSSGEQFF. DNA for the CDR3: TGCAGCGGTTCTAGCGGGAGTTCCGGTGAGCAGTTCTTC.

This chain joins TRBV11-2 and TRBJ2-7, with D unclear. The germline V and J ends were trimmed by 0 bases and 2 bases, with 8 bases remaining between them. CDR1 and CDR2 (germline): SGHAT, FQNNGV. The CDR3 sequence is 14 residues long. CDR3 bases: TGTGCCAGCAGCTTAGAACCCACCGCCTACGAGCAGTACTTC. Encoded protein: CASSLEPTAYEQYF.

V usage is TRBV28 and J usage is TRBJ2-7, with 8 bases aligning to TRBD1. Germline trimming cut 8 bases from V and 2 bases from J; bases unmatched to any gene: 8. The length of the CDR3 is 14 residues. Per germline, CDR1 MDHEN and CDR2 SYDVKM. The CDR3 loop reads CASRETGDTYEQYF. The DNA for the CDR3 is TGTGCCAGCCGAGAGACAGGGGATACCTACGAGCAGTACTTC.

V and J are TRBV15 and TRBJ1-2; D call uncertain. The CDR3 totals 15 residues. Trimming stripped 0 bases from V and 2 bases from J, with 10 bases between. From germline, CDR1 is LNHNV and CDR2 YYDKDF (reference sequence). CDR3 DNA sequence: TGTGCCACCAGCAGAGATCGATCGGTCAACTATGGCTACACCTTC. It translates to CATSRDRSVNYGYTF.

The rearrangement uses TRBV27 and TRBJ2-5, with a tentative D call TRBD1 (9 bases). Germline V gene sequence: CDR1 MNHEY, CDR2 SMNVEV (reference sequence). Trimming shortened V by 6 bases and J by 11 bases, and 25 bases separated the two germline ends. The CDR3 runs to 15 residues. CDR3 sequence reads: CASRETQGAAGEQYF. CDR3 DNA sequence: TGTGCCAGCAGAGAAACACAGGGGGCAGCGGGGGAGCAGTACTTC.

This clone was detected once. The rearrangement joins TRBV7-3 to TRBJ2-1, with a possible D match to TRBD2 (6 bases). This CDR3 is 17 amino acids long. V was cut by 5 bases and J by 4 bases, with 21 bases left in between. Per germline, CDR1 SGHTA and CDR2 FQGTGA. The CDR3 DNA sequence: TGTGCCAGCAGCCCGGTTCTGAGGGCGGGACCTTACAATGAGCAGTTCTTC. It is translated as CASSPVLRAGPYNEQFF.

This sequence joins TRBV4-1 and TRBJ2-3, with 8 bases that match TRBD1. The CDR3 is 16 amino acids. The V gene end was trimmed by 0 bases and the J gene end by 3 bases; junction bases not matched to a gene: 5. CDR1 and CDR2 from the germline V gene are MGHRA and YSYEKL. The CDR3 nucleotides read TGCGCCAGCAGCCAAGAGGCCGGGACAGGAACAGATACGCAGTATTTT. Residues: CASSQEAGTGTDTQYF.

The CDR3 loop reads CAISESGDNIQYF. CDR3 DNA sequence: TGTGCCATCAGTGAGTCTGGGGACAACATTCAGTACTTC. The J gene is TRBJ2-4, the V gene TRBV10-3; D may correspond to TRBD1 or TRBD2 (5 bases each). With 0 bases removed from V and 7 bases from J, the gap between germline ends came to 7 bases. Germline CDR1 is ENHRY and CDR2 is SYGVKD. The CDR3 is made up of 13 amino acids.

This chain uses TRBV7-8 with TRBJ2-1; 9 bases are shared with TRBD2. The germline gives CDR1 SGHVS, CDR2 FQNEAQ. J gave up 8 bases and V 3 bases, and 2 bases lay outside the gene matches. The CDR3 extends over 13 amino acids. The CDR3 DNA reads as TGTGCCAGCAGCTTGGCGGGAGGGTATGAGCAGTTCTTC. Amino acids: CASSLAGGYEQFF.

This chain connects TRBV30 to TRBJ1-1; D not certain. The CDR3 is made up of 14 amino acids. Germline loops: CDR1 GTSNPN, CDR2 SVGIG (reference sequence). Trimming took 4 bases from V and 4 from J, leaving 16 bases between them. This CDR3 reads CAWTRRTRATEAFF. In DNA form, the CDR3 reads TGTGCCTGGACCCGTCGGACTCGGGCCACTGAAGCTTTCTTT.

CDR3 nucleotide sequence: TGTGCCAGCTCACCACTTGGGACTTCACCCCTCCACTTT. Protein sequence: CASSPLGTSPLHF. The rearrangement links TRBV18 to TRBJ1-6; D might be TRBD1 (5 bases). CDR3 size: 13 residues. CDR1 is KGHSH and CDR2 is LQKENI in the germline V gene. With 1 base removed from V and 9 bases from J, the gap between germline ends came to 7 bases.

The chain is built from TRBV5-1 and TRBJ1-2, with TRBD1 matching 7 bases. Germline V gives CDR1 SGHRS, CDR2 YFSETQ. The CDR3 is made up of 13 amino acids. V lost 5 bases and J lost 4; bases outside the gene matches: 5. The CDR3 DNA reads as TGCGCCAGCAGGCTGACAGGGAGCTATGGCTACACCTTC. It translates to CASRLTGSYGYTF. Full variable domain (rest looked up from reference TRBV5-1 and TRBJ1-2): KAGVTQTPRYLIKTRGQQVTLSCSPISGHRSVSWYQQTPGQGLQFLFEYFSETQRNKGNFPGRFSGRQFSNSRSEMNVSTLELGDSALYLCASRLTGSYGYTFGSGTRLTVV.

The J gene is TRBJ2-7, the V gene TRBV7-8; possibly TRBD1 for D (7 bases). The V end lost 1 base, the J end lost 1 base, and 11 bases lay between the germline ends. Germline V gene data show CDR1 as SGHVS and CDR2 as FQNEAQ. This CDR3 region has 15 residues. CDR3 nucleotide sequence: TGTGCCAGCAGCTTAGTTCAGGGGGGATCCTACGAGCAGTACTTC. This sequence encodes CASSLVQGGSYEQYF.

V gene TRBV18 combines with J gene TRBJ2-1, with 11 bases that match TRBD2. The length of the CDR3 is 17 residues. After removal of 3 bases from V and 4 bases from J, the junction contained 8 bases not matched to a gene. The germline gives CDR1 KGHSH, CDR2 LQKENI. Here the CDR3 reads CASSPTSGSGWYNEQFF. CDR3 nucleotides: TGTGCCAGCTCACCTACTAGCGGGAGTGGTTGGTACAATGAGCAGTTCTTC.

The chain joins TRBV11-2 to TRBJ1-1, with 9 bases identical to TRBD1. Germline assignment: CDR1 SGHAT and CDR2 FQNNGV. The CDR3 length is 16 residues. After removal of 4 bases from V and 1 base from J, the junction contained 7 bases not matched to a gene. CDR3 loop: CASSSGQGRGNTEAFF. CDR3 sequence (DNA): TGTGCCAGCAGCTCAGGACAGGGGCGAGGGAACACTGAAGCTTTCTTT.

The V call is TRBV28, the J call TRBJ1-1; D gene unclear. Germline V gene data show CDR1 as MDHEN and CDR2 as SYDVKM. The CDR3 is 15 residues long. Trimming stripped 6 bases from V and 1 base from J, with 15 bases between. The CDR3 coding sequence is TGTGCCAGCAGCCCACCTCCCCCGGGGAACACTGAAGCTTTCTTT. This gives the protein CASSPPPPGNTEAFF.

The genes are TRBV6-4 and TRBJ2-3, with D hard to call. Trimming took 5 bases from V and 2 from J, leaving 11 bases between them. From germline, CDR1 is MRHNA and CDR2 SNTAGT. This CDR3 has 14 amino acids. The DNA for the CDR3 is TGTGCCAGCAGTCCCCTTGAGAACACAGATACGCAGTATTTT. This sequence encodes CASSPLENTDTQYF.

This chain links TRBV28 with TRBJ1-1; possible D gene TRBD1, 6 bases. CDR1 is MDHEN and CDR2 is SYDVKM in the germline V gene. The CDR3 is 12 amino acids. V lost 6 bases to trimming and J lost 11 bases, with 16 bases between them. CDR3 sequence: CASRTSGTRAFF. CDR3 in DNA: TGTGCCAGCAGAACCTCCGGGACACGGGCTTTCTTT. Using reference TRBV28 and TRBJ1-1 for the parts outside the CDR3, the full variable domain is DVKVTQSSRYLVKRTGEKVFLECVQDMDHENMFWYRQDPGLGLRLIYFSYDVKMKEKGDIPEGYSVSREKKERFSLILESASTNQTSMYLCASRTSGTRAFFGQGTRLTVV.

The CDR3 nucleotides are TGTGCCAGCAGCTTGTGGCGTCAAGAGACCCAGTACTTC. Protein: CASSLWRQETQYF. The V and J genes are TRBV11-2 and TRBJ2-5; D is ambiguous. This CDR3 comprises 13 residues. Germline assignment: CDR1 SGHAT and CDR2 FQNNGV. Trimming took off 3 bases at V and 2 bases at J, with 7 bases between the two ends.